This T cell receptor beta chain is from a study of regulatory T cells in long-lasting Graves disease. Study findings and constraints: Newly diagnosed disease favored TRBV20-1 and TRBJ2-1 over persistent disease. Examination was confined to peripheral blood, excluding thyroid tissue.

Arm-PCR of CDR3 regions and iRepertoire HTBI primers were used to build TCR beta libraries. TCRdb reprocessed the multiplex PCR reads with MiXCR, giving one entry per CDR3 protein. The sample has 500,000 to 700,000 distinct CDR3 sequences; 25% to 35% are singletons. V gave up 1 base and J gave up 0 bases, with 15 bases separating them. Germline CDR1 and CDR2: SNHLY and FYNNEI. The CDR3 runs 17 residues. Time point meaning: persistent/refractory GD, antithyroid drugs over 5 years with positive TRAb. Construction of the TCR library relied on RNA isolated from PBMCs. This clonotype has ten or more counts. Its antigen is not identified.

This chain links TRBV2 with TRBJ1-1; a weak D match, TRBD1 (5 bases). Sequencing was performed on peripheral blood mononuclear cells (PBMCs), taken when the disease was refractory, from a patient treated with antithyroid drugs. This TCR was recovered from a female donor with Graves disease. CDR3 residues: CASSEGRQHRLNTEAFF. In DNA, the CDR3 is TGTGCCAGCAGTGAAGGGCGACAGCACCGATTGAACACTGAAGCTTTCTTT.